The present T cell receptor beta chain was sequenced within a study of cytomegalovirus exposure and HLA in healthy donors (dated by TCRdb to the late 2010s). For context, the study as a whole: The approximately 710 repertoires of the first cohort and the 120 validation repertoires were produced on the same platform, according to a later analysis. A separate validation cohort of over 95 different subjects was used in addition to the roughly 620-subject first cohort. To predict cytomegalovirus infection status, the study brought together high-throughput TCR immunosequencing, statistical association of individual TCRs with disease status, and machine learning. The study aimed to test whether cataloging public T cell receptors could reveal signatures of past pathogen exposure.

Receptor libraries were prepared by the immunoSEQ multiplex PCR assay. The paper's data handling went like this. A statistical classification framework was developed to diagnose cytomegalovirus status using the catalog of TCR beta chain sequences. The clones in this table, taken by TCRdb from immuneACCESS, are in-frame only. Not every clone is retained; where verified, under half of the shortfall comes from an unresolved V gene, and the cause of the rest is unknown. That table is the source of V, J and clone size, and D and trimming were worked out from the DNA. For this sample the table gives 130,000 or so clones, of which around 90% were detected only once. Roughly 2% of the sample goes to the ten largest clones. What the work shows at the level of the full study, not this receptor alone: While some public TCRs were present in many individuals, most TCR sequences turned up only very rarely across donors. All 120 or so repertoires were used to score co-occurrence in the validation cohort in a later analysis, because that analysis had no HLA typing for the cohort. A later analysis found that TCRs clustered in the first cohort also tended to co-occur in the roughly 110 validation repertoires, with approximately 95% of cluster scores above 0. According to the authors, the approach could potentially be generalized to other disease states and immunological phenotypes. In both the original and validation cohorts, the classifier was reported to diagnose cytomegalovirus status with high specificity and sensitivity. A total of about 180 TCR beta chains were listed by the study as associated with cytomegalovirus. In vitro tests confirmed that a few of the cytomegalovirus-associated TCR beta chains recognize cytomegalovirus antigens.

CDR1 is given as MNHNY and CDR2 as SVGAGI, both from the germline V gene (reference sequence). V and J are truncated by 2 bases and 3 bases respectively, leaving an intervening sequence of 8 bases. From the cysteine up to the phenylalanine, the CDR3 has a length of 14 residues. The DNA shown is the 42-base CDR3, in frame from base 1. The donors belonged to the validation cohort of about 120 subjects, which was separate from the approximately 680-subject first cohort. Of note for this clone: The target of this receptor is not known. There are no base qualities to consult, and no much larger clone falls within one base.

The receptor was derived from a woman aged 18-29 years in good health and CMV-seronegative. The chain is assembled from TRBV6-6 and TRBJ1-3, with a weak D call of TRBD1 (5 bases match). Sequenced input: PBMCs. The DNA sequence follows: TGTGCCAGCAGTTACCAGGGCGTTGGAAACACCATATATTTT. Its protein reads: CASSYQGVGNTIYF.